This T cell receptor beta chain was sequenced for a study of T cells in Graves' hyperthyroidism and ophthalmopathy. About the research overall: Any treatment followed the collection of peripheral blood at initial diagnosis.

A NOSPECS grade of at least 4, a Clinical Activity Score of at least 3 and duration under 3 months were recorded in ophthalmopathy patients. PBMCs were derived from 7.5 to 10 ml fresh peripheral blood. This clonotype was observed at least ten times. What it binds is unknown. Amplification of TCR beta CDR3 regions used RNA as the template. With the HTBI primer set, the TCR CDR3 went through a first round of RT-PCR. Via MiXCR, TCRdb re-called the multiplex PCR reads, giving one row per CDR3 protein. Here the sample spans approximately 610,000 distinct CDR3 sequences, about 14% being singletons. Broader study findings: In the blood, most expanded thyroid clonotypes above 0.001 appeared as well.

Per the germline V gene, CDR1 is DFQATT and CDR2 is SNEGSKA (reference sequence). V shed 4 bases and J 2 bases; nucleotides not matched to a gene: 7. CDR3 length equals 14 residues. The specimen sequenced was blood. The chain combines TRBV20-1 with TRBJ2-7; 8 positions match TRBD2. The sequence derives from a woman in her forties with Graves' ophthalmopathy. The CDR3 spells CSATGLVEPYEQYF. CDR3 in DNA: TGCAGTGCTACGGGACTAGTTGAGCCCTACGAGCAGTACTTC.